These 19 T cell receptor beta chains share one sample of origin, sequenced in a study of radiation and T cells in renal cell carcinoma. The sample's time point: baseline pretreatment blood. Treatment: 15 Gy SBRT to primary tumor, nephrectomy 4 weeks later. The method was immunoSEQ multiplex PCR; TCRdb's version includes in-frame clones alone and lacks a portion of them. The repertoire consists of approximately 120,000 clones, with approximately 78% occurring once and the leading ten covering around 2.8%. Specimen: blood, collected from a patient whose treatment included radiotherapy and nephrectomy. These receptors all stem from a woman aged 55-69 years with renal cell carcinoma.

The rearrangement joins TRBV28 to TRBJ2-7; 9 bases match TRBD1. V was pared by 6 bases and J by 2 bases, with 5 bases of the junction left unmatched. The CDR3 runs to 14 residues. The germline V gene encodes CDR1 MDHEN and CDR2 SYDVKM. CDR3 DNA: TGTGCCAGCAGCCCCGGGACAGGGACCTACGAGCAGTACTTC. Its translation is CASSPGTGTYEQYF.

Of note for this clone: The sample holds other DNA sequences that translate to the same CDR3. The rearrangement links TRBV5-1 to TRBJ2-3, with D tentatively TRBD1 (5 bases). The CDR3 has 13 amino acids. Between the trimmed V and J ends, which lost 3 bases and 3 bases, there was a span of 8 bases. In germline, CDR1 is SGHRS, CDR2 YFSETQ. The DNA of the CDR3 is TGCGCCAGCAGCTCGCAGGGTACAGATACGCAGTATTTT. This sequence encodes CASSSQGTDTQYF.

The genes are TRBV6-6 and TRBJ1-1, with 7 bases identical to TRBD1. Germline CDR1 is MNHNY and CDR2 is SVGAGI (reference sequence). Unmatched junction bases numbered 12, after V lost 4 bases and J lost 4 bases. CDR3 length: 16 amino acids. In nucleotides, the CDR3 is TGTGCCAGCAGTTCCACAGGGGCGGGAGGGACCACTGAAGCTTTCTTT. As protein: CASSSTGAGGTTEAFF.

A few counts support this clone. The rearrangement links TRBV7-8 to TRBJ2-3; the D is unclear. V lost 10 bases and J 1 base, leaving 12 bases between the germline ends. This CDR3 region has 13 residues. The germline gives CDR1 SGHVS, CDR2 FQNEAQ. The CDR3 DNA sequence: TGTGCCACCTTCGGCGGCGGCACAGATACGCAGTATTTT. Residues: CATFGGGTDTQYF. The full variable domain, rest sourced from reference TRBV7-8 and TRBJ2-3, is GAGVSQSPRYKVAKRGQDVALRCDPISGHVSLFWYQQALGQGPEFLTYFQNEAQLDKSGLPSDRFFAERPEGSVSTLKIQRTQQEDSAVYLCATFGGGTDTQYFGPGTRLTVL.

This chain connects TRBV28 to TRBJ1-2, with TRBD1 matching 7 bases. This CDR3 spans 14 amino acids. The germline CDR1 and CDR2 sequences are MDHEN and SYDVKM. After removal of 5 bases from V and 4 bases from J, the junction contained 7 bases not matched to a gene. The CDR3 region is CASSQPGTAYGYTF. CDR3 bases: TGTGCCAGCAGTCAACCCGGGACAGCCTATGGCTACACCTTC.

A few counts support this clone. This chain links TRBV7-9 with TRBJ2-7, with TRBD1 matching 7 bases. This CDR3 is built from 14 residues. The trim removed 1 base at V and 4 bases at J, leaving 4 bases unmatched. Germline-derived CDR1 and CDR2 are SEHNR and FQNEAQ (reference sequence). The CDR3 region is CASSLGGGGYEQYF. The CDR3 coding sequence is TGTGCCAGCAGCTTAGGAGGGGGCGGGTACGAGCAGTACTTC.

The chain combines TRBV18 with TRBJ2-7; D gene uncertain. CDR1 and CDR2 (germline): KGHSH, LQKENI. The V and J ends lost 9 bases and 3 bases respectively, with 15 bases between them. There are 13 residues in the CDR3. The CDR3 protein is CASSEAGYYEQYF. The CDR3 DNA sequence: TGTGCCAGTTCAGAGGCAGGCTACTACGAGCAGTACTTC.

This sequence joins TRBV20-1 and TRBJ2-7, with D possibly TRBD2 on 6 matching bases. The V end lost 0 bases, the J end lost 7 bases, and 7 bases lay between the germline ends. The germline CDR1 and CDR2 sequences are DFQATT and SNEGSKA (reference sequence). This CDR3 has 11 amino acids. This CDR3 is CSAREAGEQYF. DNA of the CDR3: TGCAGTGCTAGAGAGGCGGGGGAGCAGTACTTC.

Written as DNA, the CDR3 is TGTGCCAGCACCCCTACGTACTCTAGCACAGATACGCAGTATTTT. It translates to CASTPTYSSTDTQYF. V gene TRBV7-2 combines with J gene TRBJ2-3; D not certain. The V gene lost 7 bases and the J gene lost 0 bases, with 14 bases spanning the gap. The germline CDR1 and CDR2 sequences are SGHTA and FQGNSA. CDR3 length: 15 amino acids.

The chain recombines TRBV4-2 with TRBJ1-5; D is unresolved. V was shortened by 0 bases and J by 2 bases, with 11 bases between the two germline ends. This CDR3 is built from 16 residues. Germline values: CDR1 LGHNA, CDR2 YNFKEQ. The CDR3 DNA reads as TGTGCCAGCAGCCAAGATTACGGGTTTGGCAATCAGCCCCAGCATTTT. It translates to CASSQDYGFGNQPQHF.

This clone occurred a few times. V is TRBV6-5 and J is TRBJ1-1; D is unresolved. Trimming removed 2 bases from V and 0 bases from J, with 1 base in between. Per germline, CDR1 MNHEY and CDR2 SVGAGI. The CDR3 is 12 residues long. The CDR3, as DNA: TGTGCCAGCAGTTACATGAACACTGAAGCTTTCTTT. This codes for CASSYMNTEAFF.

This clone showed up just once. The chain links TRBV5-1 to TRBJ2-7, with 10 bases aligning to TRBD1. J gave up 1 base and V 4 bases, and 5 bases lay outside the gene matches. This CDR3 is 15 amino acids long. Looked up from germline, CDR1 is SGHRS and CDR2 is YFSETQ. The CDR3: CASSNGQGVSYEQYF. CDR3 coding DNA: TGCGCCAGCAGCAACGGACAGGGGGTTTCCTACGAGCAGTACTTC.

The V and J genes are TRBV4-3 and TRBJ1-2, with TRBD1 as a possible D gene (5 bases). Trimming took off 3 bases at V and 0 bases at J, with 11 bases between the two ends. The CDR3 has 15 amino acids. The V gene's germline CDR1 is LGHNA and CDR2 YSLEER. CDR3 protein: CASSQGTETNYGYTF. The DNA for the CDR3 is TGCGCCAGCAGCCAGGGGACTGAGACTAACTATGGCTACACCTTC.

This rearrangement joins TRBV11-3 to TRBJ2-5; no firm D call. This CDR3 contains 14 residues. Trimming cost V 5 bases and J 1 base, with 11 bases left between them. CDR1 and CDR2 from the germline V gene are SGHNT and YENEEA. CDR3 nucleotides: TGTGCCAGCAGCCGCGGTCCGAGCCAAGAGACCCAGTACTTC. It encodes CASSRGPSQETQYF.

The gene calls are TRBV5-1 and TRBJ2-1, with 7 bases identical to TRBD1. Germline V gene data show CDR1 as SGHRS and CDR2 as YFSETQ. The CDR3 is 15 amino acids. V lost 4 bases to trimming and J lost 6 bases; unmatched junction nucleotides: 10. The CDR3: CASSAIQGSVNEQFF. DNA of the CDR3: TGCGCCAGCAGCGCAATACAGGGGTCGGTCAATGAGCAGTTCTTC.

This chain connects TRBV29-1 to TRBJ2-2; 8 positions agree with TRBD1. The CDR3 sequence is 12 residues long. CDR1 is SQVTM, CDR2 ANQGSEA, per germline. The trim removed 5 bases at V and 6 bases at J, leaving 2 bases unmatched. The CDR3 protein is CSVRQGPGELFF. The CDR3 DNA sequence: TGCAGCGTTCGACAGGGGCCCGGGGAGCTGTTTTTT.

The chain combines TRBV9 with TRBJ2-3; 7 nucleotides match TRBD2. This CDR3 has 15 amino acids. The J segment lost 0 bases and the V segment lost 2 bases, leaving 3 bases of the junction unmatched. Germline CDR1 is SGDLS and CDR2 is YYNGEE. The CDR3 spells CASSVHSGSTDTQYF. Here the CDR3 DNA reads TGTGCCAGCAGCGTTCATAGCGGGAGCACAGATACGCAGTATTTT.

The chain joins TRBV4-2 to TRBJ2-7; D unclear. The germline gives CDR1 LGHNA, CDR2 YNFKEQ. This CDR3 spans 16 amino acids. V was pared by 1 base and J by 0 bases, with 13 bases between. CDR3 amino acids: CASSQASDGFSYEQYF. The CDR3 region has the DNA TGTGCCAGCAGCCAAGCTAGTGATGGGTTCTCCTACGAGCAGTACTTC.

The chain combines TRBV7-9 with TRBJ2-2, with 9 bases lining up with TRBD2. V shed 10 bases and J 4 bases; nucleotides not matched to a gene: 10. The CDR3 spans 15 residues. From germline, CDR1 is SEHNR and CDR2 FQNEAQ (reference sequence). CDR3 bases: TGTGCCACCGCGGGACTAGCCTCCGTCACCGGGGAGCTGTTTTTT. This gives the protein CATAGLASVTGELFF.